Following are 32 T cell receptor beta chains from one sample sequenced in a study of cytomegalovirus exposure and HLA in healthy donors. The PCR had 60 Vbeta and 13 Jbeta primers. Data came from immunoSEQ multiplex PCR; TCRdb stores just in-frame clones and leaves some out. The sample gives some 65,000 clones, around 80% of which show up once; around a quarter is in the top ten. Material for sequencing was PBMCs. The receptor source for this set is a middle-aged woman in good health and CMV-seropositive.

The V and J genes are TRBV10-2 and TRBJ1-2, with a possible D match to TRBD1 (6 bases). Trimming cost V 6 bases and J 2 bases, with 16 bases left between them. The CDR3 spans 15 residues. CDR1 WSHSY and CDR2 SAAADI come from the germline V gene. The CDR3 loop is CASREPTGGNYGYTF. CDR3 nucleotides: TGCGCCAGCAGAGAACCGACAGGCGGGAACTATGGCTACACCTTC.

The gene calls are TRBV7-8 and TRBJ1-1; D gene uncertain. The CDR3 is made up of 13 amino acids. V was trimmed by 3 bases and J by 1 base, leaving 6 bases between them. CDR1 and CDR2 (germline): SGHVS, FQNEAQ. The CDR3 here is CASSFGWNTEAFF. Here the CDR3 DNA reads TGTGCCAGCAGCTTCGGGTGGAACACTGAAGCTTTCTTT.

The chain is built from TRBV5-1 and TRBJ1-1; a possible D gene is TRBD1 (5 bases). V lost 5 bases, J lost 5 bases, and 22 bases lay in between. The CDR3 contains 16 residues. Germline CDR1 is SGHRS and CDR2 is YFSETQ. CDR3 coding DNA: TGCGCCAGCAGTTTCCCCTCTGGCAGGGCGGGAACTGAAGCTTTCTTT. Translation: CASSFPSGRAGTEAFF.

The chain links TRBV9 to TRBJ1-1, with D unclear. V was pared by 6 bases and J by 3 bases, with 15 bases between. The CDR3 consists of 14 residues. Germline values: CDR1 SGDLS, CDR2 YYNGEE. The CDR3, as DNA: TGTGCCAGCACGGAGGGCTCCCTTGACACTGAAGCTTTCTTT. Its protein product is CASTEGSLDTEAFF.

The chain uses TRBV7-2 and TRBJ2-7; TRBD1 matches at 10 bases. Trimming took 3 bases from V and 2 from J; bases not matched to a gene: 10. The CDR3 spans 17 residues. CDR1 is SGHTA, CDR2 FQGNSA, per germline. In DNA, the CDR3 is TGTGCCAGCAGCTTGTTCCCCGGGACAGGGGTAGCCTACGAGCAGTACTTC. This codes for CASSLFPGTGVAYEQYF.

This clone was seen only a few times. The V call is TRBV2, the J call TRBJ2-3, with D possibly TRBD2 on 5 matching bases. Between the trimmed V and J ends, which lost 4 bases and 0 bases, there was a span of 11 bases. Germline-derived CDR1 and CDR2 are SNHLY and FYNNEI. The CDR3 totals 15 residues. The CDR3 bases are TGTGCCAGCAGTGGCCTAGCCCCTAGCACAGATACGCAGTATTTT. Its protein is CASSGLAPSTDTQYF.

This clone has more than one count but fewer than ten. V usage is TRBV6-1 and J usage is TRBJ1-3, with D possibly being TRBD1 (5 bases). The V gene's germline CDR1 is MNHNS and CDR2 SASEGT. This CDR3 contains 14 residues. The ends were cut back, 8 bases at V and 1 base at J, with 12 bases in the middle. In nucleotides, the CDR3 is TGTGCCAGCCTCTGGGGGGAATCTGGAAACACCATATATTTT. It translates to CASLWGESGNTIYF.

This rearrangement joins TRBV7-2 to TRBJ1-2; D is possibly TRBD1 (6 bases). CDR1 is SGHTA, CDR2 FQGNSA, per germline. The CDR3 contains 14 residues. V was trimmed by 5 bases and J by 4 bases, leaving 14 bases between them. CDR3 bases: TGTGCCAGCAGCGCCCGACAGGACTCCTATGGCTACACCTTC. Protein: CASSARQDSYGYTF.

The V call is TRBV6-5, the J call TRBJ1-3; D possibly corresponds to TRBD1 (5 bases). The V end was cut by 6 bases, the J end by 3 bases, with 12 bases between. Germline V gene sequence: CDR1 MNHEY, CDR2 SVGAGI. CDR3 size: 14 residues. The CDR3 sequence is CASRRQRDGNTIYF. The CDR3 DNA reads TGTGCCAGCAGACGACAGAGAGATGGAAACACCATATATTTT.

The V and J genes are TRBV2 and TRBJ1-1; D is undetermined. Germline CDR1 reads SNHLY; CDR2 reads FYNNEI. V shed 4 bases and J shed 2 bases, with 8 bases lying between them. The CDR3 is 13 amino acids. CDR3 in amino acids: CASSAVPNTEAFF. The CDR3 region has the DNA TGTGCCAGCAGTGCAGTTCCAAACACTGAAGCTTTCTTT.

This clone appeared many times. J is TRBJ1-1 and V is TRBV9; the D gene is possibly TRBD1 (6 bases). Germline CDR1 SGDLS, CDR2 YYNGEE. Trimming left V 1 base short and J 0 bases short, with 7 bases between. There are 14 residues in the CDR3. The CDR3 protein is CASSVTGMNTEAFF. DNA of the CDR3: TGTGCCAGCAGCGTAACAGGGATGAACACTGAAGCTTTCTTT.

The chain joins TRBV4-1 to TRBJ1-3; D is ambiguous. Per the germline V gene, CDR1 is MGHRA and CDR2 is YSYEKL. The CDR3 spans 17 residues. The ends were cut back, 2 bases at V and 1 base at J, with 15 bases in the middle. Written as DNA, the CDR3 is TGCGCCAGCAGCCAATACGCCGTCTCCACTTCTGGAAACACCATATATTTT. Encoded protein: CASSQYAVSTSGNTIYF.

The CDR3 nucleotides are TGTGCCAGCAGTGCGGGACAGGGATTCGGGGAGCAGTACTTC. The encoded protein is CASSAGQGFGEQYF. This chain joins TRBV6-5 and TRBJ2-7, with 9 bases lining up with TRBD1. Germline-derived CDR1 and CDR2 are MNHEY and SVGAGI. This CDR3 contains 14 residues. Trimming at V came to 5 bases and at J to 7 bases, leaving 9 bases not matched to a gene.

The chain combines TRBV6-1 with TRBJ2-5, with D maybe TRBD2 (6 bases). CDR1 and CDR2 (germline): MNHNS, SASEGT. CDR3 length equals 13 residues. Between the trimmed V and J ends, which lost 11 bases and 0 bases, there was a span of 13 bases. As DNA, the CDR3 is TGTGCCTCCGCGGGGATGTACCAAGAGACCCAGTACTTC. Amino acid sequence: CASAGMYQETQYF.

The CDR3 DNA follows: TGTGCCAGTAGTATTGGGACAGGGGGCAACGAAAAACTGTTTTTT. Encoded protein: CASSIGTGGNEKLFF. This rearrangement joins TRBV19 to TRBJ1-4, with 12 bases identical to TRBD1. After removal of 3 bases from V and 8 bases from J, the junction contained 4 bases not matched to a gene. CDR3 length: 15 residues. Germline V gives CDR1 LNHDA, CDR2 SQIVND (reference sequence).

V is TRBV4-3 and J is TRBJ1-1; no reliable D call. CDR3 size: 13 residues. Per the germline V gene, CDR1 is LGHNA and CDR2 is YSLEER. Trimming took 5 bases from V and 6 from J, leaving 13 bases between them. DNA for the CDR3: TGCGCCAGCAGCTCAGGCGGGCGGTCTGAAGCTTTCTTT. It is translated as CASSSGGRSEAFF.

A single count supports this clone. The chain has TRBV18 and TRBJ2-1; TRBD2 is a possible D gene (5 bases). The CDR3 loop spans 13 amino acids. CDR1 is KGHSH, CDR2 LQKENI, per germline. Trimming cost V 3 bases and J 7 bases, with 10 bases left between them. In DNA form, the CDR3 reads TGTGCCAGCTCACCGAGGACTCGAAATGAGCAGTTCTTC. Its protein product is CASSPRTRNEQFF.

The chain uses TRBV29-1 and TRBJ1-1, with D perhaps matching TRBD1 (5 bases). With 3 bases removed from V and 5 bases from J, the gap between germline ends came to 13 bases. The CDR3 runs 13 residues. Germline lookup yields CDR1 SQVTM and CDR2 ANQGSEA. CDR3 sequence (DNA): TGCAGCGTTGAGGGGGGGGTAACAACTGAAGCTTTCTTT. Its protein is CSVEGGVTTEAFF.

The rearrangement uses TRBV2 and TRBJ2-3; weak D call: TRBD1 (5 bases). Germline V gene lookup returns CDR1 SNHLY and CDR2 FYNNEI. This CDR3 contains 14 residues. The V gene lost 3 bases and the J gene lost 6 bases, with 13 bases spanning the gap. CDR3 DNA: TGTGCCAGCAGTGATAGGGGAAACGCGGATACGCAGTATTTT. Translated, it gives CASSDRGNADTQYF.

The V call is TRBV5-1, the J call TRBJ1-3, with TRBD1 as a possible D gene (6 bases). Trimming left V 0 bases short and J 1 base short, with 8 bases between. The CDR3 loop spans 15 amino acids. The germline V gene has CDR1 SGHRS and CDR2 YFSETQ. The CDR3 sequence is CASSLGTGSGNTIYF. Written as DNA, the CDR3 is TGCGCCAGCAGCTTGGGTACAGGGTCTGGAAACACCATATATTTT.

The V and J genes are TRBV9 and TRBJ2-5; tentatively, D is TRBD1 (6 bases). Deletions cut 3 bases from V and 3 bases from J, with 12 bases between. The germline V gene has CDR1 SGDLS and CDR2 YYNGEE. This CDR3 is 14 amino acids long. The CDR3 coding sequence is TGTGCCAGCAGCGAACAGGGTGTAAAAGAGACCCAGTACTTC. Encoded protein: CASSEQGVKETQYF.

This clone was counted a single time. The chain joins TRBV2 to TRBJ1-1, with D tentatively TRBD1 (5 bases). The CDR3 runs 13 residues. Trimming cost V 7 bases and J 6 bases, with 15 bases left between them. The germline CDR1 and CDR2 sequences are SNHLY and FYNNEI. The CDR3 protein is CASKGANEAEAFF. Written as DNA, the CDR3 is TGTGCCAGCAAAGGGGCAAACGAAGCTGAAGCTTTCTTT.

This rearrangement joins TRBV29-1 to TRBJ2-7; perhaps TRBD2 as D (6 bases). V lost 4 bases, J lost 2 bases, and 12 bases lay in between. Germline CDR1 is SQVTM and CDR2 is ANQGSEA. The CDR3 length is 13 residues. The CDR3 sequence: CSVGRGLTYEQYF. The CDR3 bases are TGCAGCGTTGGGCGGGGCCTTACCTACGAGCAGTACTTC.

The chain recombines TRBV28 with TRBJ1-4; D is uncertain. There are 15 residues in the CDR3. The germline CDR1 and CDR2 sequences are MDHEN and SYDVKM. V lost 8 bases, J lost 0 bases, and 13 bases lay in between. The CDR3 sequence is CASQVPGATNEKLFF. CDR3 sequence (DNA): TGTGCCAGCCAGGTTCCGGGAGCAACTAATGAAAAACTGTTTTTT.

The CDR3 DNA is TGCGCCAGCAGTCTATCCGGGATCCATACGCAGTATTTT. Protein product: CASSLSGIHTQYF. The chain couples TRBV23-1 to TRBJ2-3; D might be TRBD2 (5 bases). TRBV23-1 is an ORF for which the function is uncertain. The CDR3 spans 13 residues. The V end lost 4 bases, the J end lost 7 bases, and 12 bases lay between the germline ends.

This clone was found once. Other DNA sequences in the sample encode the same CDR3. This sequence joins TRBV4-3 and TRBJ1-3; no clear D. V was cut by 0 bases and J by 3 bases, with 9 bases left in between. The V gene's germline CDR1 is LGHNA and CDR2 YSLEER. The CDR3 extends over 15 amino acids. CDR3 sequence: CASSQEMSLGNTIYF. As DNA, the CDR3 is TGCGCCAGCAGCCAAGAAATGTCCCTTGGAAACACCATATATTTT.

This clone was detected only a few times. The chain uses TRBV7-8 and TRBJ1-1; D is possibly TRBD1 (5 bases). Germline V gives CDR1 SGHVS, CDR2 FQNEAQ. The length of the CDR3 is 15 residues. V was pared by 4 bases and J by 1 base, with 13 bases between. Written as DNA, the CDR3 is TGTGCCAGCAGCTCGGCGACAGATTCGAACACTGAAGCTTTCTTT. Translation: CASSSATDSNTEAFF.

The V and J genes are TRBV7-9 and TRBJ2-7; no reliable D call. V lost 4 bases, J lost 0 bases, and 13 bases lay in between. This CDR3 is built from 15 residues. Germline values: CDR1 SEHNR, CDR2 FQNEAQ (reference sequence). This CDR3 reads CASSYQDLSSYEQYF. The CDR3 region has the DNA TGTGCCAGCAGCTACCAGGATTTAAGCTCCTACGAGCAGTACTTC.

This clone was recorded once. V is TRBV29-1 and J is TRBJ1-2; possibly TRBD1 for D (6 bases). With 4 bases removed from V and 8 bases from J, the gap between germline ends came to 14 bases. The CDR3 is 12 amino acids. Germline V lookup: CDR1 SQVTM, CDR2 ANQGSEA. The CDR3 protein is CSVGTGLGGYTF. The CDR3, as DNA: TGCAGCGTTGGTACAGGGTTAGGAGGCTACACCTTC.

The chain joins TRBV7-9 to TRBJ1-2; D perhaps matches TRBD1 (6 bases). Germline V gene sequence: CDR1 SEHNR, CDR2 FQNEAQ (reference sequence). This CDR3 contains 16 residues. Trimming shortened V by 5 bases and J by 7 bases, and 23 bases separated the two germline ends. CDR3 region: CASSRLTGTSTTGYTF. The CDR3 DNA reads as TGTGCCAGCAGCCGCCTGACCGGGACATCAACTACTGGCTACACCTTC.

This clone was recorded only once. The chain employs TRBV5-6 and TRBJ1-1; TRBD1 might be the D (5 bases). The CDR3 sequence is 14 residues long. Germline lookup yields CDR1 SGHDT and CDR2 YYEEEE. The V and J ends lost 4 bases and 8 bases respectively, with 18 bases between them. The CDR3 loop reads CASSQGGDSREAFF. CDR3 DNA: TGTGCCAGCAGCCAAGGCGGTGACAGCCGGGAAGCTTTCTTT.

V usage is TRBV7-2 and J usage is TRBJ2-7, with 8 bases identical to TRBD2. V shed 0 bases and J 4 bases; nucleotides not matched to a gene: 5. The germline gives CDR1 SGHTA, CDR2 FQGNSA. This CDR3 contains 15 residues. The CDR3 nucleotides are TGTGCCAGCAGCTTAGCATCGGCGGGGGGATACGAGCAGTACTTC. Protein sequence: CASSLASAGGYEQYF. The entire variable domain, with the rest obtained from reference TRBV7-2 and TRBJ2-7, is as follows: GAGVSQSPSNKVTEKGKDVELRCDPISGHTALYWYRQSLGQGLEFLIYFQGNSAPDKSGLPSDRFSAERTGGSVSTLTIQRTQQEDSAVYLCASSLASAGGYEQYFGPGTRLTVT.